This T cell receptor beta chain comes out of a study of T cell repertoires in aging, cancer and after chemotherapy (dated by TCRdb to between 2018 and 2021). With regard to the full study: The donors fell into six age groups ranging from 30 or younger to 70 or older, and each group had at least three individuals. Healthy donor control TCR repertoires were recorded over several months to years and showed clear clonal overlap across re-sampling. The full dataset contained several million TCR reads. Peripheral blood TCR beta repertoires from healthy donors and cancer patients were profiled to examine immunoaging and T cell reconstitution after chemotherapy. Alongside some 98 healthy donors serving as a reference group, the cohort included some 220 cancer patients, of whom more than 90 had hematological cancers and fewer than 140 had solid cancers. Overall results and qualifications from the work: In healthy donors, the decline in TCR diversity with age was mainly explained by loss of richness, whereas in cancer patients loss of evenness was also found to contribute. Median generation probability increased over the chemotherapy interval in both cancer cohorts, suggesting repertoire reconstitution through rebound thymic output. According to the authors, the repertoire data do not permit conclusions about immunological memory after chemotherapy. Significantly lower blood TCR diversity and higher clonality were observed in untreated patients with hematological or solid cancers than in age-matched healthy donors.

Details on this clonotype: Its antigen remains undetermined. This may stem from a read error, because a much larger clone lies one nucleotide away.

Multiplex touch-down PCR with a mixed TRB-A/B primer pool was used to amplify rearranged TRB sequences covering the V, D and J segments. Illumina adapters and sample indices were attached to the amplicons through two consecutive PCR reactions run with Phusion HS II polymerase. The amplicons were purified from gel with the NucleoSpin Gel and PCR Clean-up kit and then assessed with Qubit and an Agilent 2100 Bioanalyzer. Sequencing of the libraries was done on an Illumina MiSeq with paired-end, single-indexed 600-cycle runs. The original pipeline was this. MiXCR versions 2.12 and 3.0.5 were used to process the TRB sequences. A clone was defined as each unique CDR3 nucleotide sequence, and only productive sequences supported by at least two reads were kept. The repertoire metrics were Shannon diversity, evenness, clonality (calculated as one minus evenness), and diversity profiles parameterized by alpha from 0 to 5. The IGoR algorithm was used to calculate generation probabilities of clones in the paired pre- and post-chemotherapy samples. Using fastp trimming at Q25 and MiXCR clonotype assembly, TCRdb reanalyzed the public sequencing data and kept in-frame beta chains. Identical CDR3 proteins give one entry, which carries the most common genes and DNA. TCRdb assigned the V and J calls; the authors' analysis was not used. The sample data list 11,000 or so distinct CDR3 sequences, and 20% to 30% of these were observed just once. The top ten constitute under 2% of the sample.

CDR1 and CDR2 are drawn from the germline V gene: MNHNS, SASEGT. There are 14 amino acids in the CDR3, from cysteine to phenylalanine inclusive. Only the CDR3 part of the read is kept: 42 bases, read in frame from the first base. TCR beta rearrangements were amplified from genomic DNA isolated from peripheral blood, not from sorted cells or RNA. The sequence came from a human donor in good health. The V and J genes are TRBV6-1 and TRBJ1-2; 8 central bases correspond to TRBD1. Sequenced sample: blood. CDR3 sequence: CASSEQGAVYDYTF. The DNA reads TGTGCCAGCAGTGAACAGGGGGCTGTCTATGACTACACCTTC.